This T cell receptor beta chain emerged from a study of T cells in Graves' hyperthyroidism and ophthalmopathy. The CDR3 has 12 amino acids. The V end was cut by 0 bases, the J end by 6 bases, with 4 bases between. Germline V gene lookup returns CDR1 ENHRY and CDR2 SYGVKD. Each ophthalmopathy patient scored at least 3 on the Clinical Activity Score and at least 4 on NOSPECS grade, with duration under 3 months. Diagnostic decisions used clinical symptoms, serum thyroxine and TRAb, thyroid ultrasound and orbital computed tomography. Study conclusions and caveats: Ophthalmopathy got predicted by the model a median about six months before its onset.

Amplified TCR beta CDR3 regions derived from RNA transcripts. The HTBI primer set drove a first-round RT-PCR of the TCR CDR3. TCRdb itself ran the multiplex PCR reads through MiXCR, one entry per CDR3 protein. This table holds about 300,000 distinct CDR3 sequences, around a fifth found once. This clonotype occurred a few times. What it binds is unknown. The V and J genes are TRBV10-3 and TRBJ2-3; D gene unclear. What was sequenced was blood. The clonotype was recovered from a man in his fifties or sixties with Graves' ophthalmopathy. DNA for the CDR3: TGTGCCATCAGTGAGTCGGGGGATACGCAGTATTTT. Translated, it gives CAISESGDTQYF.